This T cell receptor (beta chain) was recovered during a study of PD-L1 blockade in urothelial cancer. Overall study context: Analyzed time points were 3 weeks (second dose) and 6 weeks after therapy began.

Details on this clone: What it binds is not known.

V shed 1 base and J shed 0 bases, with 6 bases lying between them. CDR1 is SGHVS, CDR2 FQNEAQ, per germline. The CDR3 is 14 amino acids. Locally advanced or metastatic urothelial carcinoma was diagnosed in the patients. Each patient gave between 1 and 8 samples, pretreatment and on-treatment. Method: immunoSEQ multiplex PCR; TCRdb's copy keeps in-frame clones and lacks some. The sample holds fewer than 25,000 clones; around nine tenths are singletons and the top ten take roughly 3.2%. Study observations and caveats: Prediction of better survival came from below-median pretreatment blood TCR clonality.

The TCR sequence derives from a man in his forties or fifties with urothelial cancer. V usage is TRBV7-8 and J usage is TRBJ1-1; D gene uncertain. The sample was PBMCs, taken around atezolizumab (anti-PD-L1) treatment. The CDR3 bases are TGTGCCAGCAGCTTAGTCAACATGAACACTGAAGCTTTCTTT. This encodes CASSLVNMNTEAFF. The full variable domain, completed using reference TRBV7-8 and TRBJ1-1, is GAGVSQSPRYKVAKRGQDVALRCDPISGHVSLFWYQQALGQGPEFLTYFQNEAQLDKSGLPSDRFFAERPEGSVSTLKIQRTQQEDSAVYLCASSLVNMNTEAFFGQGTRLTVV.